This T cell receptor (beta chain) was documented in a study of cytomegalovirus exposure and HLA in healthy donors. Whole-study context: Assignment to the Caucasian-associated ancestry cluster applied to less than 85% of the approximately 390 genotyped donors.

Whole-study findings and limits: In a later analysis, the majority of CMV-associated beta chains seemingly showed HLA restriction.

A multiplex PCR was run with 60 Vbeta primers and 13 Jbeta primers. Assay: immunoSEQ multiplex PCR; the TCRdb copy retains only in-frame clones and omits some. This sample has 140,000 to 150,000 clones, with 60% to 80% found just once. Details on this clone: Its cognate antigen is unknown.

Germline CDR1 SGHRS, CDR2 YFSETQ. This CDR3 comprises 16 residues. After removal of 0 bases from V and 0 bases from J, the junction contained 3 bases not matched to a gene. Sequencing was performed on PBMCs. This clonotype was obtained from a male donor in good health and CMV-seronegative. This chain joins TRBV5-1 and TRBJ2-1; 7 bases align to TRBD1. The CDR3 loop is CASSLGAGGSYNEQFF. In DNA, the CDR3 is TGCGCCAGCAGCTTGGGGGCAGGGGGCTCCTACAATGAGCAGTTCTTC.